Each of the 19 T cell receptor beta chains below was sequenced from the same sample in a study of early T cells in non-severe SARS-CoV-2 infection. TCRdb fed the 5' RACE reads into MiXCR, producing one record per CDR3 protein. The table includes about 76,000 distinct CDR3 sequences, around 11% detected once. The source material was whole blood. These TCRs come from an adult who was a healthcare worker with PCR-confirmed SARS-CoV-2 infection or an uninfected control (not recorded which).

This clonotype appeared a few times. The V call is TRBV20-1, the J call TRBJ2-7; the D is unclear. The germline V and J ends were trimmed by 1 base and 0 bases, with 4 bases remaining between them. Germline V gene lookup returns CDR1 DFQATT and CDR2 SNEGSKA (reference sequence). The CDR3 contains 12 residues. The CDR3 here is CSARGHSYEQYF. CDR3 nucleotides: TGCAGTGCTAGAGGACACTCCTACGAGCAGTACTTC.

The chain joins TRBV29-1 to TRBJ1-1; D is ambiguous. The CDR3 has 13 residues. Trimming pared 6 bases from V and 0 bases from J, leaving 11 bases between. Germline-derived CDR1 and CDR2 are SQVTM and ANQGSEA. The CDR3 region is CSVSAAVNTEAFF. CDR3 DNA: TGCAGCGTGTCCGCGGCTGTGAACACTGAAGCTTTCTTT.

This clonotype was seen repeatedly, ten times or more. V usage is TRBV20-1 and J usage is TRBJ2-7, with TRBD2 as a possible D gene (6 bases). V lost 3 bases and J 3 bases, leaving 9 bases between the germline ends. The CDR3 is made up of 12 amino acids. Germline lookup yields CDR1 DFQATT and CDR2 SNEGSKA (reference sequence). This CDR3 is CSARVGGYEQYF. The CDR3 nucleotides read TGCAGTGCTAGGGTCGGGGGCTACGAGCAGTACTTC.

The chain is built from TRBV29-1 and TRBJ1-2; 10 bases fit TRBD1. CDR3 length: 11 amino acids. In germline, CDR1 is SQVTM, CDR2 ANQGSEA. Trimming removed 7 bases from V and 7 bases from J; junction bases left unmatched: 3. CDR3 protein: CSGGQGGGYTF. The CDR3, as DNA: TGCAGCGGTGGACAGGGGGGTGGCTACACCTTC.

This clonotype was found many times. The chain carries TRBV7-6 and TRBJ1-4; 8 bases fit TRBD1. The CDR3 is 15 amino acids. Germline CDR1 reads SGHVS; CDR2 reads FNYEAQ. V shed 3 bases, J shed 4 bases, and the junction held 4 bases outside the gene matches. The CDR3 reads CASSLGTGFNEKLFF. Here the CDR3 DNA reads TGTGCCAGCAGCTTGGGGACAGGTTTTAATGAAAAACTGTTTTTT.

The J gene is TRBJ1-6, the V gene TRBV20-1, with D possibly being TRBD1 (5 bases). CDR3 length: 14 amino acids. Trimming cost V 5 bases and J 6 bases, with 14 bases left between them. CDR1 and CDR2 (germline): DFQATT, SNEGSKA (reference sequence). This CDR3 reads CSALRDAINSPLHF. The CDR3 nucleotides read TGCAGTGCTCTCCGGGACGCGATTAATTCACCCCTCCACTTT.

This clonotype was seen many times. The V call is TRBV6-6, the J call TRBJ2-6, with D uncertain. CDR3 length: 16 amino acids. V lost 2 bases to trimming and J lost 0 bases, with 8 bases between them. Germline CDR1 MNHNY, CDR2 SVGAGI (reference sequence). This CDR3 is CASSYIPSSGANVLTF. CDR3 nucleotide sequence: TGTGCCAGCAGTTACATCCCTTCCTCTGGGGCCAACGTCCTGACTTTC.

This clonotype was detected a few times. DNA of the CDR3: TGTGCCAGCAGCTTGGTCAGGAGTAATCAGCCCCAGCATTTT. Translated: CASSLVRSNQPQHF. The chain is built from TRBV5-6 and TRBJ1-5; D is undetermined. Trimming stripped 0 bases from V and 4 bases from J, with 8 bases between. CDR3 size: 14 residues. The germline CDR1 and CDR2 sequences are SGHDT and YYEEEE.

This clonotype was seen only a few times. This chain joins TRBV7-3 and TRBJ2-1, with a possible D match to TRBD2 (5 bases). The germline V and J ends were trimmed by 5 bases and 6 bases, with 14 bases remaining between them. The CDR3 sequence is 14 residues long. Per germline, CDR1 SGHTA and CDR2 FQGTGA. The CDR3 protein is CASSLWTRGNEQFF. CDR3 DNA: TGTGCCAGCAGCCTCTGGACCCGGGGCAATGAGCAGTTCTTC.

The CDR3 loop reads CASSPSGREAFF. The CDR3 DNA follows: TGTGCCAGCAGCCCCTCCGGGCGTGAAGCTTTCTTT. The chain uses TRBV9 and TRBJ1-1; D unclear. Trimming removed 4 bases at V and 7 bases at J, with 11 bases between. Germline V gene sequence: CDR1 SGDLS, CDR2 YYNGEE. CDR3 length equals 12 residues.

This clonotype was observed a handful of times. The genes are TRBV5-1 and TRBJ2-7; D ambiguous. In germline, CDR1 is SGHRS, CDR2 YFSETQ. The V end was cut by 0 bases, the J end by 2 bases, with 12 bases between. The CDR3 totals 15 residues. CDR3 sequence reads: CASSLVQSSAYEQYF. The DNA of the CDR3 is TGCGCCAGCAGCTTGGTACAGAGCTCAGCCTACGAGCAGTACTTC.

Ten or more counts support this clonotype. The chain carries TRBV5-1 and TRBJ1-6; 8 bases are a match to TRBD1. The germline gives CDR1 SGHRS, CDR2 YFSETQ. The CDR3 runs to 14 residues. Losses at the gene ends were 4 bases for V and 7 bases for J; bases not matched to a gene: 4. The CDR3 here is CASSGGQENSPLHF. CDR3 coding DNA: TGCGCCAGCAGCGGGGGACAGGAGAATTCACCCCTCCACTTT.

This clonotype was observed many times. The chain links TRBV29-1 to TRBJ2-3, with 11 bases fitting TRBD2. The CDR3 sequence is 16 residues long. V lost 4 bases and J lost 0; bases outside the gene matches: 6. The germline CDR1 and CDR2 sequences are SQVTM and ANQGSEA. The CDR3 is CSVARASGGSTDTQYF. The CDR3, as DNA: TGCAGCGTTGCAAGGGCTAGCGGGGGGAGCACAGATACGCAGTATTTT.

The table lists this clonotype with a count of one. This chain connects TRBV10-3 to TRBJ2-3; no definite D call. V lost 0 bases and J lost 6, with 16 bases in between. In germline, CDR1 is ENHRY, CDR2 SYGVKD. The length of the CDR3 is 16 residues. The CDR3 nucleotides read TGTGCCATCAGTGAGTCGGTGTATGCGCCAATCGATACGCAGTATTTT. This encodes CAISESVYAPIDTQYF.

This clonotype was seen ten or more times. The rearrangement uses TRBV25-1 and TRBJ1-1; D is ambiguous. The germline V and J ends were trimmed by 7 bases and 3 bases, with 12 bases remaining between them. The CDR3 is 13 residues long. CDR1 and CDR2 from the germline V gene are MGHDK and SYGVNS. The CDR3 DNA reads as TGTGCCAGCACATTCGGTCCTTACACTGAAGCTTTCTTT. This codes for CASTFGPYTEAFF. Based on the CDR3 plus reference TRBV25-1 and TRBJ1-1, the full variable domain is EADIYQTPRYLVIGTGKKITLECSQTMGHDKMYWYQQDPGMELHLIHYSYGVNSTEKGDLSSESTVSRIRTEHFPLTLESARPSHTSQYLCASTFGPYTEAFFGQGTRLTVV.

This chain connects TRBV4-3 to TRBJ2-2; TRBD2 might be the D (5 bases). Germline values: CDR1 LGHNA, CDR2 YSLEER. This CDR3 is 16 amino acids long. V lost 4 bases to trimming and J lost 5 bases, with 17 bases between them. CDR3: CASSPSWAQRTGELFF. CDR3 DNA: TGCGCCAGCAGCCCTTCCTGGGCCCAGCGGACCGGGGAGCTGTTTTTT.

This clonotype came up a few times. The chain is built from TRBV20-1 and TRBJ2-5; no firm D call. This CDR3 is built from 13 residues. V was cut by 2 bases and J by 5 bases, with 12 bases left in between. Germline V gene lookup returns CDR1 DFQATT and CDR2 SNEGSKA (reference sequence). Here the CDR3 reads CSARPLNLETQYF. CDR3 DNA sequence: TGCAGTGCTAGACCCCTTAACTTGGAGACCCAGTACTTC.

This clonotype was detected only a few times. J is TRBJ1-5 and V is TRBV6-5; D not resolved. This CDR3 is built from 13 residues. The V and J ends lost 7 bases and 7 bases respectively, with 14 bases between them. CDR1 is MNHEY and CDR2 is SVGAGI in the germline V gene. The CDR3 DNA reads as TGTGCCAGCAACCGAATCCCGGGCCAGCCCCAGCATTTT. Protein product: CASNRIPGQPQHF.

The V call is TRBV5-1, the J call TRBJ2-5; D unresolved. The germline V gene encodes CDR1 SGHRS and CDR2 YFSETQ. The CDR3 has 15 residues. V shed 0 bases and J shed 5 bases, with 14 bases lying between them. This CDR3 is CASSLGGFGSETQYF. The CDR3 coding sequence is TGCGCCAGCAGCTTGGGTGGTTTCGGGTCGGAGACCCAGTACTTC.